This section outlines one TCR beta chain sequence together with its context. In germline, CDR1 is DFQATT, CDR2 SNEGSKA (reference sequence). V lost 3 bases and J 10 bases, leaving 13 bases between the germline ends. The CDR3 runs to 13 residues. Generated by immunoSEQ multiplex PCR, the TCRdb table keeps only in-frame clones and is missing some. The top ten hold 1.5% to 2% of the sample, which has roughly 200,000 clones, around 90% seen once. This sample is part of a study of control samples from healthy donors and cancer patients. The V gene is TRBV20-1, the J gene TRBJ1-6; no definite D call. This receptor was obtained from a man aged 30 to 39 in good health. Sequences were obtained from blood. The CDR3 DNA sequence: TGCAGTGCTAGTAGGGAATCGGTATCACCCCTCCACTTT. Translating it yields CSASRESVSPLHF.